This T cell receptor (beta chain) was obtained from a study of identical twins. Findings and limits, study-wide: Part of the zero-insertion signal could reflect confounding by invariant MAIT and iNKT cells.

A universal primer site came from template switching; cDNA carried unique molecular identifiers. TCRdb analysed the 5' RACE reads with MiXCR anew, one entry per CDR3 protein. The sample lists 400,000 to 550,000 distinct CDR3 sequences; around 20% were seen once. This clonotype was seen a handful of times. Its antigen remains unidentified. Germline loops: CDR1 SGHRS, CDR2 YFSETQ. The length of the CDR3 is 14 residues. Trimming left V 0 bases short and J 7 bases short, with 10 bases between. The sample also formed part of further work on T cells expressing NK-cell markers. That work states: HCMV serostatus: seven of eight sequenced donors positive, one negative. Several of the donors also had these clonotypes leading their CD3+CD56-NKG2C+ fraction.

Sequences were obtained from CD4+ T cells sorted from blood. The chain combines TRBV5-1 with TRBJ1-4; D uncertain. This clonotype was sampled from a woman between 18 and 30 years old in good health. CDR3 sequence: CASSLGRDAEKLFF. CDR3 in DNA: TGCGCCAGCAGCTTGGGACGGGATGCTGAAAAACTGTTTTTT.